This is a list of T cell receptor beta chains from one sample in a study of blood T cell repertoires in COVID-19. Here immunoSEQ multiplex PCR was the method, and the copy in TCRdb shows in-frame clones only, minus some. The table has roughly 41,000 clones, around 81% seen once. Sequencing input: peripheral blood. These TCRs come from a woman older than 75 with acute or convalescent COVID-19. The CDR3 runs from the conserved cysteine through the conserved F or W.

18	TRBV7-7	TRBJ2-5	CASSFFSPSGGAWETQYF
13	TRBV5-1	TRBJ1-4	CASSSVPGEKLFF
14	TRBV28	TRBJ1-3	CASSPGTGIGTIYF
15	TRBV5-1	TRBJ2-1	CASSLVVAGTNEQFF
15	TRBV3-1/TRBV3-2	TRBJ2-6	CASSLYRDGANVLTF
15	TRBV10-3	TRBJ2-3	CAISGPGDLKDTQYF
14	TRBV28	TRBJ1-4	CASSSGQGVEKLFF
12	TRBV12-3/TRBV12-4	TRBJ1-2	CASSLRTDGFTF
13	TRBV29-1	TRBJ1-1	CSVEAQGNTEAFF
14	TRBV5-1	TRBJ1-2	CASSFKGGDYGYTF
17	TRBV11-2	TRBJ2-5	CASSTGQGWTSWETQYF
13	TRBV27	TRBJ1-2	CASSAQGFYGYTF
14	TRBV3-1/TRBV3-2	TRBJ1-3	CASSRDRVGNTIYF
14	TRBV6-1	TRBJ2-2	CASSDTGGFGELFF
13	TRBV28	TRBJ1-4	CATLDRGDEKLFF
16	TRBV5-1	TRBJ1-4	CASSSGQGARGEKLFF
13	TRBV19	TRBJ2-1	CASSMATGFEQFF
13	TRBV28	TRBJ1-1	CASTPVWETEAFF
15	TRBV2	TRBJ2-2	CASSEGGQAHGELFF
16	TRBV5-6	TRBJ1-1	CASSGETRVGGSEAFF
14	TRBV19	TRBJ1-5	CASSLSYSNQPQHF
15	TRBV7-9	TRBJ1-6	CASSSLDRPNSPLHF
15	TRBV7-8	TRBJ2-1	CASSLRGQIYNEQFF
14	TRBV11-2	TRBJ1-3	CASSFSDSGNTIYF
16	TRBV7-9	TRBJ1-1	CASSLAFTGANTEAFF
15	TRBV28	TRBJ2-5	CASTIGQGDQETQYF
14	TRBV7-9	TRBJ2-5	CASSLGQVQETQYF
16	TRBV5-1	TRBJ1-5	CASSLGTPASNQPQHF
15	TRBV19	TRBJ1-1	CASSLRQGSSTEAFF
16	TRBV7-2	TRBJ1-3	CASGGPRALVGNTIYF
13	TRBV7-2	TRBJ1-2	CASSYTGASGYTF
15	TRBV13	TRBJ1-6	CASSLRGRAGSPLHF
14	TRBV5-1	TRBJ1-4	CASSTGQLNEKLFF
17	TRBV7-2	TRBJ1-1	CASSPREQGLRGTEAFF
15	TRBV5-1	TRBJ1-2	CASSLGGSANYGYTF
15	TRBV5-1	TRBJ1-2	CASSFTGAQVRGYTF
15	TRBV5-4	TRBJ1-2	CASSLEGDPKYGYTF
12	TRBV7-9	TRBJ1-5	CASSLEEQPQHF
14	TRBV3-1/TRBV3-2	TRBJ1-2	CASSPTRGRSGYTF
18	TRBV19	TRBJ1-4	CASSLNLQGFGTNEKLFF
15	TRBV6-5	TRBJ1-1	CASSNRGRGDTEAFF
17	TRBV19	TRBJ2-7	CASSKGIFGAGSYEQYF
15	TRBV6-5	TRBJ1-3	CASRLDRTSGNTIYF
13	TRBV18	TRBJ2-1	CASSPRGDNEQFF
11	TRBV7-9	TRBJ2-1	CASSQGDEQFF
15	TRBV24-1	TRBJ2-5	CATSVRAGGHETQYF
12	TRBV12-3/TRBV12-4	TRBJ1-3	CASGRTGNTIYF
14	TRBV15	TRBJ1-5	CATSRVGGDQPQHF
14	TRBV5-6	TRBJ1-1	CASSTGQGGTEAFF
13	TRBV18	TRBJ2-7	CASSPPGFYEQYF
16	TRBV5-1	TRBJ2-6	CASSLVTGVGANVLTF
15	TRBV30	TRBJ2-3	CAWGGGGRGTDTQYF
14	TRBV2	TRBJ2-3	CASSELLAQDTQYF
15	TRBV19	TRBJ1-5	CASSIQGGRNQPQHF
15	TRBV4-1	TRBJ2-1	CASSPTSGGLNEQFF